The clone carrying this T cell receptor (beta chain) has just one count. Libraries were prepared by immunoSEQ multiplex PCR; TCRdb keeps only in-frame clonotypes and omits some of them. The table includes 45,000 to 60,000 clones, approximately 90% detected once. This sample was taken from a study of technical replicates of blood from four donors. This CDR3 has 13 residues. Trimming removed 6 bases from V and 3 bases from J; junction bases left unmatched: 6. Germline-derived CDR1 and CDR2 are SQVTM and ANQGSEA. The receptor comes from a human donor in good health. Some clones in this sample may be carry-over from other donors' samples. The sample taken for sequencing was PBMCs. The rearrangement links TRBV29-1 to TRBJ2-7; 9 bases are shared with TRBD1. The CDR3 DNA reads TGCAGCGTCAAAGGGACAGGGTTCTACGAGCAGTACTTC. Residues: CSVKGTGFYEQYF.